The 26 T cell receptor beta chains below were found in one sample sequenced in a study of shared clonotypes between healthy human individuals. Here immunoSEQ multiplex PCR was the method, and the copy in TCRdb shows in-frame clones only, minus some. The sample holds a few million clones; over 85% are singletons and the top ten take 1.5% to 2%. CD45RO-negative cells were positively selected for CCR7, leaving out terminally differentiated effector memory CD45RA+ cells. The sample comprised naive CD8+ T cells from PBMCs. Receptors originate from a young man in good health. Some clones in this sample may be carry-over from other donors' samples.

J is TRBJ2-7 and V is TRBV7-3, with TRBD2 as a possible D gene (6 bases). In germline, CDR1 is SGHTA, CDR2 FQGTGA. CDR3 length: 13 amino acids. Trimming cost V 1 base and J 6 bases, with 10 bases left between them. The CDR3 sequence: CASSLIYGGEQYF. In DNA form, the CDR3 reads TGTGCCAGCAGCTTAATTTACGGGGGCGAGCAGTACTTC.

The rearrangement joins TRBV4-3 to TRBJ2-3; D gene unclear. Trimming shortened V by 0 bases and J by 0 bases, and 10 bases separated the two germline ends. The CDR3 consists of 16 residues. Per the germline V gene, CDR1 is LGHNA and CDR2 is YSLEER. In DNA, the CDR3 is TGCGCCAGCAGCCAAGAGGTGATCGGCAGCACAGATACGCAGTATTTT. This translates into CASSQEVIGSTDTQYF.

The J gene is TRBJ2-7, the V gene TRBV6-6; possible D gene TRBD2, 7 bases. Trimming took off 2 bases at V and 5 bases at J, with 13 bases between the two ends. Per germline, CDR1 MNHNY and CDR2 SVGAGI (reference sequence). The CDR3 length is 14 residues. This CDR3 is CASSYRGAMDEQYF. For the CDR3, the DNA is TGTGCCAGCAGTTACCGGGGGGCAATGGACGAGCAGTACTTC.

The chain uses TRBV4-1 and TRBJ2-2; 9 positions match TRBD1. V trimming: 1 base; J trimming: 10 bases; junction bases outside the gene matches: 7. CDR1 and CDR2 from the germline V gene are MGHRA and YSYEKL. CDR3 length: 15 amino acids. The CDR3 region has the DNA TGCGCCAGCAGCCAAGTGACAGGGGGGATGTCGGAGCTGTTTTTT. Translating it yields CASSQVTGGMSELFF.

The chain joins TRBV28 to TRBJ2-3; D ambiguous. V dropped 8 bases and J dropped 2 bases, with 17 bases sitting between them. Germline lookup yields CDR1 MDHEN and CDR2 SYDVKM. CDR3 length: 15 amino acids. CDR3 nucleotides: TGTGCCAGCGGGCCCAGACGACCGTTCACAGATACGCAGTATTTT. Its protein is CASGPRRPFTDTQYF.

This clone was seen a few times. The gene calls are TRBV7-9 and TRBJ2-2; D is unresolved. CDR3 length: 15 amino acids. Germline CDR1 reads SEHNR; CDR2 reads FQNEAQ (reference sequence). Trimming left V 1 base short and J 3 bases short, with 9 bases between. This CDR3 is CASSLEVRHTGELFF. The CDR3 DNA reads as TGTGCCAGCAGCTTAGAAGTGCGGCACACCGGGGAGCTGTTTTTT. The entire variable domain, with the rest obtained from reference TRBV7-9 and TRBJ2-2, is as follows: DTGVSQNPRHKITKRGQNVTFRCDPISEHNRLYWYRQTLGQGPEFLTYFQNEAQLEKSRLLSDRFSAERPKGSFSTLEIQRTEQGDSAMYLCASSLEVRHTGELFFGEGSRLTVL.

The chain links TRBV27 to TRBJ2-4; D perhaps matches TRBD1 (5 bases). The CDR3 length is 15 residues. The V end lost 3 bases, the J end lost 11 bases, and 20 bases lay between the germline ends. Germline lookup yields CDR1 MNHEY and CDR2 SMNVEV (reference sequence). CDR3 in amino acids: CASSFPHSRVGVQYF. The CDR3 nucleotides are TGTGCCAGCAGTTTCCCACACTCCAGGGTAGGGGTTCAGTACTTC.

The chain is built from TRBV2 and TRBJ2-5; D is undetermined. Per the germline V gene, CDR1 is SNHLY and CDR2 is FYNNEI. V lost 5 bases and J lost 5, with 21 bases in between. CDR3 length: 16 residues. The CDR3 nucleotides read TGTGCCAGCAGTTACCACGTCACGGGTACGGCGGAGACCCAGTACTTC. Its translation: CASSYHVTGTAETQYF.

J is TRBJ2-1 and V is TRBV2, with D unclear. CDR1 is SNHLY, CDR2 FYNNEI, per germline. This CDR3 has 13 amino acids. V dropped 4 bases and J dropped 2 bases, with 6 bases sitting between them. The CDR3 DNA sequence: TGTGCCAGCAGTGGACGCCCCTACAATGAGCAGTTCTTC. It codes for CASSGRPYNEQFF.

V and J are TRBV18 and TRBJ1-2, with D possibly being TRBD1 (6 bases). This CDR3 region has 14 residues. Trimming took off 2 bases at V and 8 bases at J, with 15 bases between the two ends. Germline-derived CDR1 and CDR2 are KGHSH and LQKENI. The CDR3 loop reads CASSPDPGAFGYTF. CDR3 DNA sequence: TGTGCCAGCTCACCAGACCCAGGGGCCTTCGGCTACACCTTC.

The chain has TRBV7-6 and TRBJ1-1; D is unresolved. The CDR3 spans 13 residues. Germline CDR1 is SGHVS and CDR2 is FNYEAQ. V was trimmed by 3 bases and J by 6 bases, leaving 11 bases between them. The CDR3 region has the DNA TGTGCCAGCAGCTTGGGGAGTTGGGCTGAAGCTTTCTTT. Protein product: CASSLGSWAEAFF.

The table lists this clone with a count of one. This chain links TRBV5-4 with TRBJ2-2; 8 positions agree with TRBD2. The CDR3 extends over 16 amino acids. V was clipped by 1 base and J by 6 bases; unmatched bases: 8. Per the germline V gene, CDR1 is SGHNT and CDR2 is YYREEE (reference sequence). This chain's CDR3 is CASSLSLAASAGELFF. CDR3 nucleotides: TGTGCCAGCAGCTTGTCACTAGCGGCCTCGGCCGGGGAGCTGTTTTTT.

The chain is built from TRBV7-6 and TRBJ2-2, with a weak D call TRBD2 (5 bases). The CDR3 loop spans 15 amino acids. V lost 5 bases, J lost 1 base, and 11 bases lay in between. Germline V gene data show CDR1 as SGHVS and CDR2 as FNYEAQ. Here the CDR3 DNA reads TGTGCCAGCAGCCCAAACAGCGGGAACACCGGGGAGCTGTTTTTT. It specifies CASSPNSGNTGELFF.

J is TRBJ2-3 and V is TRBV5-8; no reliable D call. CDR1 is SGHTS, CDR2 YDEGEE, per germline. The V and J ends lost 0 bases and 1 base respectively, with 9 bases between them. This CDR3 region has 15 residues. The CDR3 here is CASSLGVAGTDTQYF. CDR3 bases: TGTGCCAGCAGCTTGGGAGTAGCCGGCACAGATACGCAGTATTTT. Complete variable domain (other parts from reference TRBV5-8 and TRBJ2-3): EAGVTQSPTHLIKTRGQQATLRCSPISGHTSVYWYQQALGLGLQFLLWYDEGEERNRGNFPPRFSGRQFPNYSSELNVNALELEDSALYLCASSLGVAGTDTQYFGPGTRLTVL.

This rearrangement joins TRBV27 to TRBJ2-2; 8 bases are shared with TRBD1. CDR3 length: 16 residues. V trimming: 5 bases; J trimming: 6 bases; junction bases outside the gene matches: 11. CDR1 is MNHEY, CDR2 SMNVEV, per germline (reference sequence). CDR3 region: CASSTPDRAWAGELFF. CDR3 nucleotide sequence: TGTGCCAGCAGTACCCCGGACAGGGCTTGGGCCGGGGAGCTGTTTTTT.

The V call is TRBV15, the J call TRBJ2-2, with D perhaps given as TRBD1 or TRBD2 (5 bases each). Between the trimmed V and J ends, which lost 1 base and 1 base, there was a span of 7 bases. Germline CDR1 and CDR2: LNHNV and YYDKDF (reference sequence). CDR3 length equals 15 residues. CDR3 coding DNA: TGTGCCACCAGCAGAGGGGGACGGAACACCGGGGAGCTGTTTTTT. It codes for CATSRGGRNTGELFF.

This clone appeared a single time. The chain couples TRBV19 to TRBJ1-1; 10 bases are shared with TRBD1. Trimming at V came to 8 bases and at J to 3 bases, leaving 9 bases not matched to a gene. This CDR3 spans 15 amino acids. Germline assignment: CDR1 LNHDA and CDR2 SQIVND (reference sequence). CDR3 bases: TGTGCCAGTCGGCCTGAGGGACAGGGGTACACTGAAGCTTTCTTT. Its translation is CASRPEGQGYTEAFF.

V is TRBV28 and J is TRBJ2-7; no firm D call. The V gene's germline CDR1 is MDHEN and CDR2 SYDVKM. This CDR3 contains 14 residues. V lost 3 bases to trimming and J lost 2 bases, with 11 bases between them. The CDR3 nucleotides are TGTGCCAGCAGTTTCTCCGACGGAGCCTACGAGCAGTACTTC. Its protein product is CASSFSDGAYEQYF.

This rearrangement joins TRBV5-1 to TRBJ2-2, with a possible D match to TRBD1 (5 bases). This CDR3 is 16 amino acids long. With 4 bases removed from V and 1 base from J, the gap between germline ends came to 14 bases. CDR1 SGHRS and CDR2 YFSETQ come from the germline V gene. This CDR3 reads CASSPTLTGNTGELFF. The CDR3 DNA follows: TGCGCCAGCAGCCCTACCCTCACAGGGAACACCGGGGAGCTGTTTTTT. Supplemented by reference TRBV5-1 and TRBJ2-2, the full variable domain reads KAGVTQTPRYLIKTRGQQVTLSCSPISGHRSVSWYQQTPGQGLQFLFEYFSETQRNKGNFPGRFSGRQFSNSRSEMNVSTLELGDSALYLCASSPTLTGNTGELFFGEGSRLTVL.

The V gene is TRBV7-9, the J gene TRBJ2-5; D is unresolved. Germline CDR1 SEHNR, CDR2 FQNEAQ (reference sequence). Trimming removed 5 bases from V and 3 bases from J, with 7 bases in between. This CDR3 has 12 amino acids. CDR3 region: CASSRLEETQYF. The CDR3 DNA sequence: TGTGCCAGCAGCCGACTTGAAGAGACCCAGTACTTC.

V and J are TRBV7-9 and TRBJ1-4, with TRBD1 identical over 8 bases. Germline V gene data show CDR1 as SEHNR and CDR2 as FQNEAQ (reference sequence). There are 13 residues in the CDR3. Germline trimming cut 8 bases from V and 8 bases from J; bases unmatched to any gene: 7. DNA of the CDR3: TGTGCCAGCGCCGACAGGGGAGAGGAAAAACTGTTTTTT. It encodes CASADRGEEKLFF.

This clone was observed a few times. V usage is TRBV9 and J usage is TRBJ1-1; tentatively, D is TRBD1 (5 bases). The CDR3 loop spans 15 amino acids. Deletions cut 5 bases from V and 0 bases from J, with 14 bases between. Germline CDR1 is SGDLS and CDR2 is YYNGEE. CDR3 in amino acids: CASRPYRQLNTEAFF. The CDR3 DNA reads as TGTGCCAGCAGGCCCTATCGACAGTTGAACACTGAAGCTTTCTTT.

The DNA of the CDR3 is TGTGCCAGCAGCTTGGCCATTTCCGCCCGGGGATGGTTTTTT. Amino acid sequence: CASSLAISARGWFF. The chain couples TRBV5-8 to TRBJ2-2; D perhaps matches TRBD2 (5 bases). The V gene's germline CDR1 is SGHTS and CDR2 YDEGEE. Trimming took off 0 bases at V and 16 bases at J, with 19 bases between the two ends. This CDR3 region has 14 residues.

The gene calls are TRBV27 and TRBJ2-7; D not resolved. V was shortened by 5 bases and J by 3 bases, with 14 bases between the two germline ends. Germline loops: CDR1 MNHEY, CDR2 SMNVEV (reference sequence). The CDR3 sequence is 14 residues long. CDR3 sequence reads: CASSPRLNYYEQYF. CDR3 sequence (DNA): TGTGCCAGCAGTCCCCGACTTAACTACTACGAGCAGTACTTC.

The chain combines TRBV5-1 with TRBJ1-1; weak D call: TRBD1 (6 bases). Trimming removed 1 base from V and 0 bases from J, with 16 bases in between. The CDR3 has 17 amino acids. Per germline, CDR1 SGHRS and CDR2 YFSETQ. The CDR3 sequence: CASSLTERQGLNTEAFF. In nucleotides, the CDR3 is TGCGCCAGCAGCTTGACGGAACGTCAGGGGCTGAACACTGAAGCTTTCTTT. Filled out from reference TRBV5-1 and TRBJ1-1, the complete variable domain reads KAGVTQTPRYLIKTRGQQVTLSCSPISGHRSVSWYQQTPGQGLQFLFEYFSETQRNKGNFPGRFSGRQFSNSRSEMNVSTLELGDSALYLCASSLTERQGLNTEAFFGQGTRLTVV.

This chain links TRBV6-5 with TRBJ2-2; D gene unclear. CDR1 is MNHEY and CDR2 is SVGAGI in the germline V gene. The CDR3 sequence is 13 residues long. V was pared by 2 bases and J by 5 bases, with 6 bases between. This CDR3 reads CASSYTKTGELFF. The CDR3 nucleotides read TGTGCCAGCAGTTACACCAAAACCGGGGAGCTGTTTTTT.